One sample yielded the 15 T cell receptor beta chains listed below, sequenced in a study of T-cell reconstitution after alpha-beta-depleted transplantation in children. Unique molecular identifiers were incorporated during preparation of the TCRbeta library. TCRdb reprocessed the PCR reads via MiXCR and lists one record per CDR3 protein. Here the sample spans approximately 650,000 distinct CDR3 sequences, less than 15% being singletons. The source material was PBMCs, sampled before TCRalphabeta/CD19-depleted stem cell transplant. These receptors were taken from a girl aged 2 to 9 with congenital amegakaryocytic thrombocytopenia, due to receive a stem cell transplant.

This clonotype was counted ten times or more. J is TRBJ2-1 and V is TRBV20-1, with unresolved D. V lost 6 bases and J lost 3, with 15 bases in between. Germline values: CDR1 DFQATT, CDR2 SNEGSKA (reference sequence). This CDR3 region has 14 residues. The CDR3: CSANPLELYNEQFF. For the CDR3, the DNA is TGCAGTGCCAACCCTCTAGAACTCTACAATGAGCAGTTCTTC.

This clonotype appeared a few times. The CDR3 loop reads CASSSVLAGGELFF. Written as DNA, the CDR3 is TGTGCCAGCAGTTCTGTCCTAGCGGGTGGGGAGCTGTTTTTT. This chain links TRBV12-3 or TRBV12-4 with TRBJ2-2, with 8 bases lining up with TRBD2. Trimming removed 4 bases from V and 8 bases from J; junction bases left unmatched: 6. The CDR3 runs to 14 residues.

Concerning this clonotype itself: A read error is possible here, since a much larger clone lies one base away. V and J are TRBV28 and TRBJ2-7, with D tentatively TRBD1 (5 bases). V was trimmed by 8 bases and J by 7 bases, leaving 21 bases between them. This CDR3 region has 14 residues. Germline V lookup: CDR1 MDHEN, CDR2 SYDVKM. The CDR3 nucleotides are TGTGCCAGCGACTCCAGGACACACTCCTTTGAGCAGTACTTC. It yields the protein CASDSRTHSFEQYF.

This clonotype was observed at least ten times. The chain is built from TRBV5-5 and TRBJ2-1; D gene ambiguous. The CDR3 is 16 residues long. In germline, CDR1 is SGHKS, CDR2 YYEKEE (reference sequence). V lost 1 base, J lost 0 bases, and 11 bases lay in between. The CDR3 loop is CASSLRAESSYNEQFF. In DNA, the CDR3 is TGTGCCAGCAGCTTGCGCGCGGAGAGCTCCTACAATGAGCAGTTCTTC.

This clonotype appeared a few times. The genes are TRBV25-1 and TRBJ2-1; D perhaps matches TRBD2 (6 bases). V lost 5 bases, J lost 2 bases, and 22 bases lay in between. Germline V gives CDR1 MGHDK, CDR2 SYGVNS. This CDR3 has 18 residues. Here the CDR3 reads CASSPAGLSIGPYNEQFF. The CDR3 bases are TGTGCCAGCAGTCCCGCGGGACTGTCGATCGGGCCCTACAATGAGCAGTTCTTC.

There are many counts of this clonotype. CDR3 protein: CASSSGQGNTIYF. CDR3 sequence (DNA): TGTGCCAGCAGTTCGGGACAGGGCAACACCATATATTTT. This sequence joins TRBV28 and TRBJ1-3; the match to TRBD1 covers 9 bases. The V gene end was trimmed by 4 bases and the J gene end by 7 bases; junction bases not matched to a gene: 2. Germline V gives CDR1 MDHEN, CDR2 SYDVKM. The CDR3 length is 13 residues.

This clonotype has ten or more counts. The chain joins TRBV12-3 or TRBV12-4 to TRBJ2-2; possibly TRBD2 for D (6 bases). The length of the CDR3 is 13 residues. The V end was cut by 4 bases, the J end by 3 bases, with 6 bases between. This CDR3 is CASSSGDTGELFF. The CDR3 DNA is TGTGCCAGCAGTTCGGGGGACACCGGGGAGCTGTTTTTT.

The CDR3 loop reads CASSYGTGGGYEQYF. CDR3 DNA sequence: TGTGCCAGCAGTTACGGGACAGGGGGTGGCTACGAGCAGTACTTC. This chain joins TRBV6-5 and TRBJ2-7; 11 nucleotides line up with TRBD1. The V gene end was trimmed by 2 bases and the J gene end by 3 bases; junction bases not matched to a gene: 3. The length of the CDR3 is 15 residues. The V gene's germline CDR1 is MNHEY and CDR2 SVGAGI.

The sample holds one count of this clonotype. The chain joins TRBV19 to TRBJ1-1; no clear D. The germline gives CDR1 LNHDA, CDR2 SQIVND (reference sequence). The CDR3 runs 14 residues. V dropped 3 bases and J dropped 1 base, with 9 bases sitting between them. DNA for the CDR3: TGTGCCAGTAGTATTTACAGAAAGAACACTGAAGCTTTCTTT. Amino acid sequence: CASSIYRKNTEAFF.

This chain uses TRBV3-1 with TRBJ2-1; D gene uncertain. Trimming took 4 bases from V and 0 from J, leaving 10 bases between them. Germline V gene data show CDR1 as LGHDT and CDR2 as YNNKEL (reference sequence). CDR3 length equals 15 residues. Here the CDR3 reads CASSLILSSYNEQFF. DNA of the CDR3: TGTGCCAGCAGCCTGATACTGAGCTCCTACAATGAGCAGTTCTTC.

This clonotype turned up a few times. V gene TRBV9 combines with J gene TRBJ2-7; tentatively, D is TRBD1 (6 bases). The V and J ends lost 0 bases and 2 bases respectively, with 9 bases between them. In germline, CDR1 is SGDLS, CDR2 YYNGEE. The CDR3 totals 14 residues. The CDR3 DNA sequence: TGTGCCAGCAGCGTAGAGGGGGAGCCCTACGAGCAGTACTTC. Residues: CASSVEGEPYEQYF.

This clonotype was counted at least ten times. V gene TRBV12-3 or TRBV12-4 combines with J gene TRBJ2-1, with TRBD2 identical over 12 bases. V trimming: 6 bases; J trimming: 8 bases; junction bases outside the gene matches: 5. There are 14 residues in the CDR3. The CDR3 bases are TGTGCCAGCAGCCGGACTAGCGGGACGGATGAGCAGTTCTTC. The encoded protein is CASSRTSGTDEQFF.

To note about this clonotype: One base away lies a much larger clone, so this may be a sequencing read error. The chain combines TRBV5-1 with TRBJ1-2, with no clear D. CDR3 size: 14 residues. CDR1 and CDR2 from the germline V gene are SGHRS and YFSETQ. The CDR3, as DNA: TGCGCCAGCAGCTTGTGGCAATACCGCTATGGCGACACCTTC. This codes for CASSLWQYRYGDTF.

This clonotype was found many times. V usage is TRBV6-5 and J usage is TRBJ2-5; 10 positions match TRBD1. V shed 6 bases and J 5 bases; nucleotides not matched to a gene: 12. Germline CDR1 reads MNHEY; CDR2 reads SVGAGI. There are 16 residues in the CDR3. This CDR3 is CASSYQGQGVVETQYF. Written as DNA, the CDR3 is TGTGCCAGCAGCTATCAAGGACAGGGGGTTGTCGAGACCCAGTACTTC.

This clonotype was seen at least ten times. The V gene is TRBV7-6, the J gene TRBJ2-2, with 13 bases aligning to TRBD2. This CDR3 contains 15 residues. The V gene end was trimmed by 5 bases and the J gene end by 6 bases; junction bases not matched to a gene: 3. CDR1 is SGHVS, CDR2 FNYEAQ, per germline. CDR3 residues: CASSVTSGRAGELFF. The DNA of the CDR3 is TGTGCCAGCAGCGTCACTAGCGGGAGGGCCGGGGAGCTGTTTTTT.